This TCR beta chain was observed in a study of glioma-infiltrating T cells. Amplification of TCR alpha and beta CDR3 regions from RNA used iRepertoire nested multiplex PCR. TCRdb passed the multiplex PCR reads through MiXCR, listing each CDR3 protein once. The sample includes some 120,000 distinct CDR3 sequences, about 23% seen only once; the top ten take roughly 15%. V shed 2 bases and J shed 4 bases, with 11 bases lying between them. In germline, CDR1 is MNHEY, CDR2 SVGEGT. CDR3 length: 14 amino acids. Regarding the study as a whole: Non-neoplastic patients had below-expected tissue-blood divergence, while all gliomas exceeded expectation.

This clonotype has a count of ten or more. Its matching antigen is unknown. Source material: glioma tissue, nonneoplastic brain tissue, or PBMCs (not recorded which). The chain carries TRBV6-2 or TRBV6-3 and TRBJ1-2; D is undetermined. This clonotype was sampled from a human donor with low-grade glioma or glioblastoma, undergoing nonglioma brain surgery, or in good health (not recorded which). The CDR3 protein is CASSYVADVYGYTF. The CDR3 DNA reads as TGTGCCAGCAGTTACGTGGCAGACGTCTATGGCTACACCTTC.